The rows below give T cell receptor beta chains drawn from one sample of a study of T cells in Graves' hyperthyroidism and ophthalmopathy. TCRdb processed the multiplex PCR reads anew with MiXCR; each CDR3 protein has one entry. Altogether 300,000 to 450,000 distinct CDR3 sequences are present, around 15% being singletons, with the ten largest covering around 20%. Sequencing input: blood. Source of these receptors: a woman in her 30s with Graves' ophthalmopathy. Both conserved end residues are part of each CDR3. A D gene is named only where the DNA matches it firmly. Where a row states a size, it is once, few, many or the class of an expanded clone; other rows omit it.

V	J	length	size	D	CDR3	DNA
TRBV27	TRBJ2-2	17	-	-	CASRRRKGGPWGGELFF	TGTGCCAGCCGGAGACGTAAAGGGGGTCCCTGGGGCGGGGAGCTGTTTTTT
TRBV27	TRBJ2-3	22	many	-	CASSLLGYNRGLLTSSTDTQYF	TGTGCCAGCAGTTTATTGGGCTATAACAGAGGATTACTAACGTCTAGCACAGATACGCAGTATTTT
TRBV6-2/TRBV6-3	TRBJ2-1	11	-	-	CATKTDDRHLF	TGTGCCACTAAGACGGACGACAGGCACCTCTTC
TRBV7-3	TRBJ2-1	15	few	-	CASSLTLLSHNEQFF	TGTGCCAGCAGCTTAACGCTGCTATCGCACAATGAGCAGTTCTTC
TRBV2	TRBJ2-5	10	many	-	CASSKETQYF	TGTGCCAGCAGTAAGGAGACCCAGTACTTC
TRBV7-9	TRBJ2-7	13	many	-	CASTPWDSYEQYF	TGTGCCAGCACCCCGTGGGACTCCTACGAGCAGTACTTC
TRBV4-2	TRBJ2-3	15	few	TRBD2	CASDPTSGGSDTQYF	TGTGCCAGCGACCCCACTAGCGGGGGATCAGATACGCAGTATTTT
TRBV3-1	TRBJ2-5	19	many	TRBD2	CASSPNIRSGNAGEETQYF	TGTGCCAGCAGCCCTAATATTCGTTCAGGGAACGCGGGGGAAGAGACCCAGTACTTC
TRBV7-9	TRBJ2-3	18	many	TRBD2	CASRHATSGGPGTDTQYF	TGTGCCAGCAGACATGCGACTAGCGGGGGGCCAGGGACAGATACGCAGTATTTT
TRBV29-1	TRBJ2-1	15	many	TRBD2	CSVEDRSGGVGEQFF	TGCAGCGTTGAAGATCGGAGCGGGGGGGTTGGTGAGCAGTTCTTC
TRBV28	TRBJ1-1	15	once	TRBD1	CASSQRTGGQREAFF	TGTGCCAGCAGTCAAAGGACAGGGGGTCAAAGAGAAGCTTTCTTT
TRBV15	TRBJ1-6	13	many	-	CATSNWGFPPLHF	TGTGCCACCAGCAATTGGGGGTTCCCGCCCCTCCACTTT
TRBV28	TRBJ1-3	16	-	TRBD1	CASSLSDRVAGNTIYF	TGTGCCAGCAGTTTATCTGACAGGGTGGCTGGAAACACCATATATTTT
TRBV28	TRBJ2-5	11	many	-	CASRNQETQYF	TGTGCCAGCAGAAACCAAGAGACCCAGTACTTC
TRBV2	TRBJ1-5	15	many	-	CASSTGFVSNQPQHF	TGTGCCAGCAGTACAGGGTTCGTTAGCAATCAGCCCCAGCATTTT
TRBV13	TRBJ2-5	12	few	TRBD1	CASSRQGETQYF	TGTGCCAGCAGCCGACAGGGTGAGACCCAGTACTTC
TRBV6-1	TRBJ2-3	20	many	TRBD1	CASSEKPRRQGPPSTDTQYF	TGTGCCAGCAGTGAGAAGCCCCGTAGACAGGGACCCCCTAGCACAGATACGCAGTATTTT
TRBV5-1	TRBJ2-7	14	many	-	CASSSGLGPYEQYF	TGCGCCAGCAGCTCCGGACTGGGACCCTACGAGCAGTACTTC
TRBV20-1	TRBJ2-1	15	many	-	CSAKNGQGLYNEQFF	TGCAGTGCTAAGAACGGGCAGGGGCTATACAATGAGCAGTTCTTC
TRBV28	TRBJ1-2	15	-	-	CASSPPSGTAYGYTF	TGTGCCAGCAGTCCTCCCTCCGGGACGGCCTATGGCTACACCTTC
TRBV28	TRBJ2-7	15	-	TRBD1	CASSLPGTGFYEQYF	TGTGCCAGCAGTTTACCCGGGACAGGGTTCTACGAGCAGTACTTC
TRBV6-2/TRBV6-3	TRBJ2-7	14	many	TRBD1	CASRETGYNEKQYF	TGTGCCAGCAGGGAGACAGGGTATAATGAGAAGCAGTACTTC
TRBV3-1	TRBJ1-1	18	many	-	CASSQNLRSGPMNTEAFF	TGTGCCAGCAGCCAAAATTTACGTTCGGGCCCAATGAACACTGAAGCTTTCTTT
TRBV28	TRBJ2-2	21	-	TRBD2	CASSPTGGGAGLRPSTGELFF	TGTGCCAGCAGTCCCACAGGCGGGGGGGCCGGTCTGCGCCCGAGCACCGGGGAGCTGTTTTTT
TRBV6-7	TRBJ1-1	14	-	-	CASGDTGSNTEAFF	TGTGCCAGCGGAGATACAGGGTCGAACACTGAAGCTTTCTTT
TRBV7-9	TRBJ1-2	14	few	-	CASSPPGVAYGYTF	TGTGCCAGCAGCCCCCCAGGGGTGGCCTATGGCTACACCTTC
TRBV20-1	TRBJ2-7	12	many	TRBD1	CSAKTGVNEQYF	TGCAGTGCTAAAACAGGGGTCAACGAGCAGTACTTC
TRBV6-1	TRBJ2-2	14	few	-	CASSPGAGPGELFF	TGTGCCAGCAGTCCCGGGGCCGGGCCCGGGGAGCTGTTTTTT
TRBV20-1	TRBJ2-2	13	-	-	CSARAPLHGELFF	TGCAGTGCTAGAGCCCCCCTCCACGGGGAGCTGTTTTTT
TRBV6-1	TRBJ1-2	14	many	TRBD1	CASTGQAGLDGYTF	TGTGCCAGCACGGGACAGGCAGGCTTGGATGGCTACACCTTC
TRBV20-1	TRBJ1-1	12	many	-	CSAWGGDTEAFF	TGCAGTGCTTGGGGAGGGGACACTGAAGCTTTCTTT
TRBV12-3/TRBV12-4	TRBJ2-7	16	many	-	CASSLGFGQNSYEQYF	TGTGCCAGCAGTTTGGGCTTTGGACAGAACTCCTACGAGCAGTACTTC